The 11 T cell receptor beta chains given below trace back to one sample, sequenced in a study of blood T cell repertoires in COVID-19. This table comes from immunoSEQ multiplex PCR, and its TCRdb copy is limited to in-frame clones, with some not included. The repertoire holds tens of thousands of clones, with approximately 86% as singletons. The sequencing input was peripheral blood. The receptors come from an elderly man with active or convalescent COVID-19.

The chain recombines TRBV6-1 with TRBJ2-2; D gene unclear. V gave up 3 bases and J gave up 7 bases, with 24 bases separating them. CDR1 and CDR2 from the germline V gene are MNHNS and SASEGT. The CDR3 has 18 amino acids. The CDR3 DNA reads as TGTGCCAGCAGTGACCCGGCGTCGCCCCGGCCGTCAGGCGGGGAGCTGTTTTTT. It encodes CASSDPASPRPSGGELFF.

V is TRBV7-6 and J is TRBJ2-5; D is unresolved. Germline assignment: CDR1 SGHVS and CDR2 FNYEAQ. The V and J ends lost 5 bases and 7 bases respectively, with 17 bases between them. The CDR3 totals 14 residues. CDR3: CASSPQEILWTQYF. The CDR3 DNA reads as TGTGCCAGCAGCCCACAAGAAATCCTCTGGACCCAGTACTTC.

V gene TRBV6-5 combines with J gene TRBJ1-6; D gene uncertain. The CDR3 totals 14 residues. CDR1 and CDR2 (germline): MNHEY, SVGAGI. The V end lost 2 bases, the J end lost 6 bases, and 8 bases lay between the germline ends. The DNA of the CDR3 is TGTGCCAGCAGTTACGGGCAGATTAATTCACCCCTCCACTTT. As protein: CASSYGQINSPLHF.

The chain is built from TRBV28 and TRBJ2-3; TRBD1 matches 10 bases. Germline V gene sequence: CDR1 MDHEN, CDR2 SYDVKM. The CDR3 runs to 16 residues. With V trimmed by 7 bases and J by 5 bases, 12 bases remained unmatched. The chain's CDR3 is CASNSRDRGSVDTQYF. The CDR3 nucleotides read TGTGCCAGCAACTCCCGGGACAGGGGTAGTGTAGATACGCAGTATTTT.

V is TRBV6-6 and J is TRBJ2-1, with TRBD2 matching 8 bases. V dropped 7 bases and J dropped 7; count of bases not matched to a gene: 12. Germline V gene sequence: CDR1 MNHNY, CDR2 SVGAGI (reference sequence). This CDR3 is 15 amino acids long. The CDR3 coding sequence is TGTGCCAGCAAAGGAAGCGGGAGTGGTGTGAATGAGCAGTTCTTC. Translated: CASKGSGSGVNEQFF.

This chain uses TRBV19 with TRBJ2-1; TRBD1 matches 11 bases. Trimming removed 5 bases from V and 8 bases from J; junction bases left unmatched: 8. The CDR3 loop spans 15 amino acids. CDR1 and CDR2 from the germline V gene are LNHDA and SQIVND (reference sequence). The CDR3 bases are TGTGCCAGTAGTGCCGGGACAGGGGGGATATATGAGCAGTTCTTC. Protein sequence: CASSAGTGGIYEQFF.

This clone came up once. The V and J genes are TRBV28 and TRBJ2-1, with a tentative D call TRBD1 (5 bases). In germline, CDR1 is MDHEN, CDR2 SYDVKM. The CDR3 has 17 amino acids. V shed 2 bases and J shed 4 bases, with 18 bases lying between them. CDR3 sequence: CASSLGGGQRLYNEQFF. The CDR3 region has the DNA TGTGCCAGCAGTTTAGGTGGCGGACAAAGACTGTACAATGAGCAGTTCTTC. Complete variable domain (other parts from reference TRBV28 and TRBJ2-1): DVKVTQSSRYLVKRTGEKVFLECVQDMDHENMFWYRQDPGLGLRLIYFSYDVKMKEKGDIPEGYSVSREKKERFSLILESASTNQTSMYLCASSLGGGQRLYNEQFFGPGTRLTVL.

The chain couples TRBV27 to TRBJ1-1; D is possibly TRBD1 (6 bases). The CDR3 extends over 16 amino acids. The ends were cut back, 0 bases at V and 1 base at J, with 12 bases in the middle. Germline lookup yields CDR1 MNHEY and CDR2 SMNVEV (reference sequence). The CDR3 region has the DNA TGTGCCAGCAGTTTATCCGGGACACGGACGAACACTGAAGCTTTCTTT. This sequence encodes CASSLSGTRTNTEAFF.

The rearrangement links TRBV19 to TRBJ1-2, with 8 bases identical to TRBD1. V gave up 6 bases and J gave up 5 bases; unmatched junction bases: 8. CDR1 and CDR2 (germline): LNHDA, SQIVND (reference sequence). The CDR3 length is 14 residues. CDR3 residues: CASRRTGGDYGYTF. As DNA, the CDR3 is TGTGCCAGTAGACGTACAGGGGGTGATTATGGCTACACCTTC.

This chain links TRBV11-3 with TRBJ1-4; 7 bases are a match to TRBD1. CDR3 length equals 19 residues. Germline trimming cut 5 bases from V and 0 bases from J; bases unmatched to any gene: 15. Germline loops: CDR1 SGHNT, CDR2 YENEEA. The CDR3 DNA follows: TGTGCCAGCAGCCAGAGGACGCTCAGGGGGTTCGCAACTAATGAAAAACTGTTTTTT. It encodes CASSQRTLRGFATNEKLFF.

The CDR3: CASSWGTSGATDTQYF. The CDR3 region has the DNA TGTGCCAGCAGCTGGGGCACTAGCGGGGCCACAGATACGCAGTATTTT. The rearrangement links TRBV11-3 to TRBJ2-3, with 10 bases matching TRBD2. The trim removed 4 bases at V and 2 bases at J, leaving 6 bases unmatched. The CDR3 spans 16 residues. In germline, CDR1 is SGHNT, CDR2 YENEEA. Full variable domain (outside the CDR3, taken from reference TRBV11-3 and TRBJ2-3): EAGVVQSPRYKIIEKKQPVAFWCNPISGHNTLYWYLQNLGQGPELLIRYENEEAVDDSQLPKDRFSAERLKGVDSTLKIQPAELGDSAVYLCASSWGTSGATDTQYFGPGTRLTVL.